This T cell receptor (beta chain) was profiled in a study of cytomegalovirus exposure and HLA in healthy donors. V was shortened by 5 bases and J by 0 bases, with 11 bases between the two germline ends. The CDR3 is made up of 14 amino acids. CDR1 is GTSNPN and CDR2 is SVGIG in the germline V gene (reference sequence). Worth noting for this clone: Antigen: not known.

With 60 Vbeta and 13 Jbeta primers, the PCR was carried out. In the original analysis: A later analysis counted around 74 million unique TCR beta chains, 9.5 million to 12 million shared. Using immunoSEQ multiplex PCR, the repertoire was profiled, and TCRdb retains in-frame clones only, with some absent. The DNA was the basis for D and trimming; V, J and clone size are from that table. The sample has hundreds of thousands of clones, about 75% seen once. Study results and limitations: Previous analysis showed most TCR beta V segments were productive about 90% or about 30% of the time. Some public TCRs appeared in many individuals, while most sequences were rare.

The V and J genes are TRBV30 and TRBJ2-1; D call uncertain. The sequence came from a male donor in good health and CMV-seronegative. The specimen was PBMCs. This CDR3 is CAWDRDNSYNEQFF. In DNA form, the CDR3 reads TGTGCCTGGGACCGTGACAACTCCTACAATGAGCAGTTCTTC.